The clone carrying this T cell receptor (beta chain) was picked up many times. Its specificity is unknown. Each patient was aged 18 to 65 and had newly diagnosed hyperthyroidism of under 2 months' duration. Amplified regions were TCR beta CDR3 sequences from RNA transcripts. First-round RT-PCR with HTBI primers amplified the TCR CDR3 region. In TCRdb, the multiplex PCR reads were re-called with MiXCR into one record per CDR3 protein. The sample has a few hundred thousand distinct CDR3 sequences; around a sixth are singletons. This sample was taken from a study of T cells in Graves' hyperthyroidism and ophthalmopathy. Study conclusions and caveats: For ophthalmopathy, model prediction preceded onset by a median about 6.4 months.

Germline V lookup: CDR1 SGHAT, CDR2 FQDESV (reference sequence). The V and J ends lost 5 bases and 0 bases respectively, with 11 bases between them. This CDR3 has 15 amino acids. The sequence came from a woman aged 25 to 39 with Graves' hyperthyroidism. This chain connects TRBV11-1 to TRBJ2-4, with D perhaps TRBD1 (6 bases). The sequenced material came from blood. The CDR3 DNA reads TGTGCCAGCAGCCCTATCAGGGGAGCCAAAAACATTCAGTACTTC. This encodes CASSPIRGAKNIQYF.